The present T cell receptor (beta chain) was sequenced within a study of Tregs in tolerant kidney transplant recipients. As concerns this clone: Its target is unknown.

Study outcomes and limitations: For some patients, primers changed over time, blocking nucleotide-level comparison. Antigen-driven expansion was suggested because donor-specific Tregs expanded more than all Tregs in tolerant patients.

Germline-derived CDR1 and CDR2 are SGHRS and YFSETQ. The CDR3 sequence is 16 residues long. V lost 0 bases and J 2 bases, leaving 15 bases between the germline ends. The data were produced by immunoSEQ multiplex PCR, yet TCRdb's version contains in-frame clones alone and is incomplete. This repertoire shows 50,000 to 75,000 clones, 80% to 90% found once; its top ten account for around 2.3%. The specimen comprised Tregs from blood, sampled before the transplant. This clonotype was obtained from a human donor who received a combined kidney and bone marrow transplant. This chain uses TRBV5-1 with TRBJ2-7; D is perhaps TRBD1 or TRBD2 (5 bases each). Here the CDR3 reads CASSLAHGAAAYEQYF. The CDR3 nucleotides are TGCGCCAGCAGCTTGGCTCACGGGGCGGCGGCCTACGAGCAGTACTTC. Full variable domain (rest looked up from reference TRBV5-1 and TRBJ2-7): KAGVTQTPRYLIKTRGQQVTLSCSPISGHRSVSWYQQTPGQGLQFLFEYFSETQRNKGNFPGRFSGRQFSNSRSEMNVSTLELGDSALYLCASSLAHGAAAYEQYFGPGTRLTVT.